What follows describes a single T cell receptor beta chain. Data came from immunoSEQ multiplex PCR; TCRdb stores just in-frame clones and leaves some out. Here the sample spans 10,000 to 13,000 clones, roughly 80% being singletons. This CDR3 spans 14 amino acids. V lost 2 bases, J lost 2 bases, and 9 bases lay in between. Germline V gene lookup returns CDR1 MNHNY and CDR2 SVGAGI (reference sequence). This entry is derived from a study of blood T cell dynamics during melanoma immunotherapy. Time point noted: week 3, after first cycle of checkpoint inhibitor. The chain employs TRBV6-6 and TRBJ1-2; D is perhaps TRBD1 (6 bases). This receptor was obtained from a human donor with melanoma. Source: blood, taken from a patient treated with checkpoint blockade. The CDR3 loop is CASSYDRTNYGYTF. CDR3 nucleotides: TGTGCCAGCAGTTACGACAGGACCAACTATGGCTACACCTTC.